This paragraph reports one T cell receptor (beta chain). Per the germline V gene, CDR1 is MNHEY and CDR2 is SVGAGI. The V end was cut by 2 bases, the J end by 7 bases, with 17 bases between. This CDR3 spans 15 amino acids. The data are from a study of OX40 agonist ivuxolimab in advanced cancers. At the level of the study: Patients received ivuxolimab, an agonistic anti-OX40 (CD134) antibody. Of the participants, around 39% had some prior anti-PD-1, anti-PD-L1 or anti-CTLA-4 therapy, which was allowed.

Samples were taken at baseline and on day 1 of cycles 4 and 7. The repertoire was sequenced with immunoSEQ multiplex PCR; TCRdb's copy has only in-frame clones and lacks some. This sample has tens of thousands of clones; 65% to 85% occur once, and the top ten carry under 1.2%. This chain links TRBV6-5 with TRBJ1-2; tentatively, D is TRBD1 (5 bases). The TCR was taken from an adult with an advanced solid tumor such as melanoma, head and neck, liver or kidney cancer. The sample in question was CD4+ or CD8+ T cells sorted from blood, obtained in a trial of the OX40 agonist ivuxolimab. For the CDR3, the DNA is TGTGCCAGCAGTTACCGGGACCGCAAACGGGGTGGCTACACCTTC. Encoded protein: CASSYRDRKRGGYTF.